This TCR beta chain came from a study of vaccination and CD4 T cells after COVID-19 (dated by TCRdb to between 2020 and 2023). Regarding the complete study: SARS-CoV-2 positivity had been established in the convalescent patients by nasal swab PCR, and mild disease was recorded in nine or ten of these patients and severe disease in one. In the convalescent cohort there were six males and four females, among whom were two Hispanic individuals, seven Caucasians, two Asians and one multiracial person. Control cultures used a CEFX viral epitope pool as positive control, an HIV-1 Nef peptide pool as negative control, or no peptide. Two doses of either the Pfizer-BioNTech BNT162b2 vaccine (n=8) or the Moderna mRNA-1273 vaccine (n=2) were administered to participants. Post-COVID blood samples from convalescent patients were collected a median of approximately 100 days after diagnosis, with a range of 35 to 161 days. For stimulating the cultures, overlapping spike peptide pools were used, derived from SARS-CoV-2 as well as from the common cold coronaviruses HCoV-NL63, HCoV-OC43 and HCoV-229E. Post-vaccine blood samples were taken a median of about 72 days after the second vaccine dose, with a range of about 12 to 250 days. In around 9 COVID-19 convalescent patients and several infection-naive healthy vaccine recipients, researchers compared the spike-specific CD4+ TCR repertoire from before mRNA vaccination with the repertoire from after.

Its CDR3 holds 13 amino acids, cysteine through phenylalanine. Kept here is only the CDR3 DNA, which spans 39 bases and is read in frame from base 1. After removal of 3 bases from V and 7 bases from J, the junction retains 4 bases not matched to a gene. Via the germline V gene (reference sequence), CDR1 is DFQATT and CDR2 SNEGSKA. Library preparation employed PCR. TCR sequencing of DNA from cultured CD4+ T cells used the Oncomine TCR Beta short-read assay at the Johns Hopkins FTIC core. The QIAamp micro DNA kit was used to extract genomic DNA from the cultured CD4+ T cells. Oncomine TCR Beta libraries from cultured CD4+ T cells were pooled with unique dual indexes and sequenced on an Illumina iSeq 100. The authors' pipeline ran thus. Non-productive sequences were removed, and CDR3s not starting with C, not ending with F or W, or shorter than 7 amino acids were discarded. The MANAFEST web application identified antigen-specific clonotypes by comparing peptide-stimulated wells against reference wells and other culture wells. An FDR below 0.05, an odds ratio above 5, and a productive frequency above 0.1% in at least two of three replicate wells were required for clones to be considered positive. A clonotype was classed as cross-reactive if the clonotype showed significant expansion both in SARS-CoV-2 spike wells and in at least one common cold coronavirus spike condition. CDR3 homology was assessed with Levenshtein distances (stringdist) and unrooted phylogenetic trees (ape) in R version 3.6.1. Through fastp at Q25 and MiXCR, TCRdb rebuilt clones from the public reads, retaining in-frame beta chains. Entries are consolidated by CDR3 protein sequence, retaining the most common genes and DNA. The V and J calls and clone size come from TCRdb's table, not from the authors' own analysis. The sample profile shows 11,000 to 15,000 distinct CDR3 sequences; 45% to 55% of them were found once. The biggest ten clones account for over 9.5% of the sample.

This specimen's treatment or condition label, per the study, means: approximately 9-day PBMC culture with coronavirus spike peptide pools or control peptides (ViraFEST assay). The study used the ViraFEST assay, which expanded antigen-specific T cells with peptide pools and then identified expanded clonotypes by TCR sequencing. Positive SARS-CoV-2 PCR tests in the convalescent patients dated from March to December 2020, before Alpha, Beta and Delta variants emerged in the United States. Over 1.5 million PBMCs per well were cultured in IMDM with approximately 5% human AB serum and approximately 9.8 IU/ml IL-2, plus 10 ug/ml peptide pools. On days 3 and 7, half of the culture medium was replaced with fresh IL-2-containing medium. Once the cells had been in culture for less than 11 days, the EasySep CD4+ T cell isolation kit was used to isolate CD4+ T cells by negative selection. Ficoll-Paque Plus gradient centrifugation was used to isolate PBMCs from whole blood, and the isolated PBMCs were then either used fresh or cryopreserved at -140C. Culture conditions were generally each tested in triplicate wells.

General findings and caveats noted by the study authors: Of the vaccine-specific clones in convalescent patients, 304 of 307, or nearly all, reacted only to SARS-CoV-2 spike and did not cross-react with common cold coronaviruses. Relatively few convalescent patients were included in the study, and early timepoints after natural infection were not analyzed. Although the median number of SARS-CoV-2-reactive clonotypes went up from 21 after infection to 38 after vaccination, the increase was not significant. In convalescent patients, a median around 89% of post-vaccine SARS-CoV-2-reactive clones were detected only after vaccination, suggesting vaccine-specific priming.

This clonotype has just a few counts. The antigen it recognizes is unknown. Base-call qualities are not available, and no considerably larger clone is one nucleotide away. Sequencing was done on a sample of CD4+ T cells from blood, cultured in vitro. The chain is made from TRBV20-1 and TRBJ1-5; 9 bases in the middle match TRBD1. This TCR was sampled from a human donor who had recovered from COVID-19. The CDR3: CSARGQGQQPQHF. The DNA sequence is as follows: TGCAGTGCTAGGGGACAGGGACAACAGCCCCAGCATTTT.